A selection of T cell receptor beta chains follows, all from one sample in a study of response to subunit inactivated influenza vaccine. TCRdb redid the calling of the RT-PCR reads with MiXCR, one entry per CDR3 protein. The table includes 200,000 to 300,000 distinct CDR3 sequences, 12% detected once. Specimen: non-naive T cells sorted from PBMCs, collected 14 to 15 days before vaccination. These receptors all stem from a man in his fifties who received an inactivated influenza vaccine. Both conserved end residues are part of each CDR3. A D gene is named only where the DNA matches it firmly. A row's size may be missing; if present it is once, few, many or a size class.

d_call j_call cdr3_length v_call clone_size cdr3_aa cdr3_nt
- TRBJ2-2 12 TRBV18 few CASSPRDGELFF TGTGCCAGCTCACCACGGGACGGGGAGCTGTTTTTT
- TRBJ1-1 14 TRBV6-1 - CASSAGRADPEAFF TGTGCCAGCAGTGCTGGACGGGCGGACCCTGAAGCTTTCTTT
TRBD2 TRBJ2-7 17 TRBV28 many CASSMSPWTSGSYEQYF TGTGCCAGCAGTATGAGCCCCTGGACTAGCGGCTCCTACGAGCAGTACTTC
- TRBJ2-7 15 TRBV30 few CAWSVFRGVSYEQYF TGTGCCTGGAGTGTATTCAGGGGTGTAAGCTACGAGCAGTACTTC
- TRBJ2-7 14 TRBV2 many CASSEWGKDGEQYF TGTGCCAGCAGTGAATGGGGGAAGGATGGCGAGCAGTACTTC
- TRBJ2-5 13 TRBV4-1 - CASSQEFSETQYF TGCGCCAGCAGCCAAGAATTTTCGGAGACCCAGTACTTC
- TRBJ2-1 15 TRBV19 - CASSIRGLDYNEQFF TGTGCCAGTAGTATAAGGGGTCTCGACTACAATGAGCAGTTCTTC
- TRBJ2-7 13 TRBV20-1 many CSATSDAWYEQYF TGCAGTGCTACATCGGACGCGTGGTACGAGCAGTACTTC
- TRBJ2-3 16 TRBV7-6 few CASSLALWAGTDTQYF TGTGCCAGCAGCTTAGCGCTGTGGGCGGGCACAGATACGCAGTATTTT
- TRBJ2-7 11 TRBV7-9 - CASSAEYEQYF TGTGCCAGCAGCGCCGAATACGAGCAGTACTTC
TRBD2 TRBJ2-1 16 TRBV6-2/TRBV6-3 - CASSYSFGTSPNEQFF TGTGCCAGCAGTTACTCCTTCGGGACTAGCCCAAATGAGCAGTTCTTC
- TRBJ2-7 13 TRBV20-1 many CSASPHGRGEQYF TGCAGTGCTAGCCCCCATGGAAGGGGAGAGCAGTACTTC
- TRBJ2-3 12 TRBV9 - CASSEASDTQYF TGTGCCAGCAGCGAGGCGTCCGATACGCAGTATTTT
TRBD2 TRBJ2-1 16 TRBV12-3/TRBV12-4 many CASRSGTSGVVVGQFF TGTGCCAGCAGGTCCGGGACTAGCGGGGTGGTAGTGGGGCAGTTCTTC
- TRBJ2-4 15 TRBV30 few CAWSVSRLAKNIQYF TGTGCCTGGAGTGTATCCCGGCTAGCCAAAAACATTCAGTACTTC
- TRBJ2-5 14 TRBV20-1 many CSASPVTRSETQYF TGCAGTGCTAGTCCCGTAACTAGATCAGAGACCCAGTACTTC
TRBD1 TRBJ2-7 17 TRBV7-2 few CASSLARGQARSYEQYF TGTGCCAGCAGCTTAGCGAGGGGACAGGCGCGATCCTACGAGCAGTACTTC
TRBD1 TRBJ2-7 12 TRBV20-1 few CSAAQGANEQYF TGCAGTGCTGCCCAGGGGGCGAACGAGCAGTACTTC
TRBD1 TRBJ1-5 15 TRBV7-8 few CASSPRGQGGQPQHF TGTGCCAGCAGCCCTAGGGGACAGGGGGGGCAGCCCCAGCATTTT
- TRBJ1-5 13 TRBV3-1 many CASSLRPNQPQHF TGTGCCAGCAGCCTTCGTCCCAATCAGCCCCAGCATTTT
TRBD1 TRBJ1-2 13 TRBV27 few CASSMTGWGGYTF TGTGCCAGCAGCATGACAGGGTGGGGTGGCTACACCTTC
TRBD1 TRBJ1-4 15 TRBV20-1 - CSAWAQGAEYEKLFF TGCAGTGCTTGGGCCCAGGGGGCCGAGTATGAAAAACTGTTTTTT
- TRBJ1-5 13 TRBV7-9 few CASSLARNQPQHF TGTGCCAGCAGCTTAGCCCGCAATCAGCCCCAGCATTTT
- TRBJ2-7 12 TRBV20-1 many CSASPEVDEQYF TGCAGTGCTAGCCCTGAGGTGGACGAGCAGTACTTC
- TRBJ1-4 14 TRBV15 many CATSRAATNEKLFF TGTGCCACCAGCAGAGCTGCAACTAATGAAAAACTGTTTTTT
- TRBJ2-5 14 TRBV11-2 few CASSLRKSQETQYF TGTGCCAGCAGCTTAAGAAAATCCCAAGAGACCCAGTACTTC
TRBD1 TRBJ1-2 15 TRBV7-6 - CASSIGTGVNYGYTF TGTGCCAGCAGCATTGGGACAGGGGTCAACTATGGCTACACCTTC
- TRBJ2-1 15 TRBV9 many CASSVTASSYNEQFF TGTGCCAGCAGCGTTACGGCTTCCTCCTACAATGAGCAGTTCTTC
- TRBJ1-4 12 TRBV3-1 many CASSQRQEKLFF TGTGCCAGCAGCCAGCGACAGGAAAAACTGTTTTTT
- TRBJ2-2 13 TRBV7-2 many CASSRGKGGELFF TGTGCCAGCAGTAGGGGGAAAGGCGGGGAGCTGTTTTTT
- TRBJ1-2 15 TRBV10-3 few CATGGAGSPNYGYTF TGTGCCACCGGAGGGGCAGGGTCTCCCAACTATGGCTACACCTTC
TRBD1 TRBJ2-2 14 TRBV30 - CAWLGQGYTGELFF TGTGCCTGGCTGGGACAGGGTTATACCGGGGAGCTGTTTTTT
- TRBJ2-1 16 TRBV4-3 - CASSQDPGASYNEQFF TGCGCCAGCAGCCAAGATCCGGGAGCGTCCTACAATGAGCAGTTCTTC
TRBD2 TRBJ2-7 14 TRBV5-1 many CASSLAGGLSEQYF TGCGCCAGCAGCTTAGCGGGAGGGTTGAGCGAGCAGTACTTC
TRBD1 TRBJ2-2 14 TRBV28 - CASSSLLDRGFLFF TGTGCCAGCAGTTCCCTATTAGACAGGGGTTTTTTGTTTTTT
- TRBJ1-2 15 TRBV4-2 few CASSQDSGANYGYTF TGTGCCAGCAGCCAAGATTCGGGGGCTAACTATGGCTACACCTTC
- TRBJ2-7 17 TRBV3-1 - CASSQDPSGTLFYGQYF TGTGCCAGCAGCCAAGATCCCTCCGGGACTCTTTTCTACGGGCAGTACTTC
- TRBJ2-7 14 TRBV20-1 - CSAADSQRTYEQYF TGCAGTGCTGCCGACAGCCAAAGAACCTACGAGCAGTACTTC
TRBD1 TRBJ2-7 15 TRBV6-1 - CASSAGTGGFYEQYF TGTGCCAGCAGTGCAGGGACAGGGGGTTTCTACGAGCAGTACTTC
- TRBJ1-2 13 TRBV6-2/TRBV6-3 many CASSDKDNYGYTF TGTGCCAGCAGTGACAAGGATAACTATGGCTACACCTTC
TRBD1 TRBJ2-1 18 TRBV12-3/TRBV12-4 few CAFCLAKIWDRELNEQFF TGTGCCTTCTGTTTAGCGAAAATCTGGGACAGGGAATTGAATGAGCAGTTCTTC
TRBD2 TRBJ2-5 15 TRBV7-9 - CASSLRGLETETQYF TGTGCCAGCAGCTTAAGGGGACTAGAGACGGAGACCCAGTACTTC
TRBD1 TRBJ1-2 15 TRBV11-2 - CASSRPGTGAYGYTF TGTGCCAGCAGCAGACCCGGGACAGGGGCCTATGGCTACACCTTC
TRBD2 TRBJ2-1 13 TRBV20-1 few CSAYRTSENEQFF TGCAGTGCGTACCGGACTAGCGAGAATGAGCAGTTCTTC
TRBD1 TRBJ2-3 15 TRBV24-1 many CATSDWTGVTDTQYF TGTGCCACCAGTGATTGGACAGGGGTGACAGATACGCAGTATTTT
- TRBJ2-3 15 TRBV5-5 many CASSLSTGPTDTQYF TGTGCCAGCAGCTTGAGCACCGGACCCACAGATACGCAGTATTTT